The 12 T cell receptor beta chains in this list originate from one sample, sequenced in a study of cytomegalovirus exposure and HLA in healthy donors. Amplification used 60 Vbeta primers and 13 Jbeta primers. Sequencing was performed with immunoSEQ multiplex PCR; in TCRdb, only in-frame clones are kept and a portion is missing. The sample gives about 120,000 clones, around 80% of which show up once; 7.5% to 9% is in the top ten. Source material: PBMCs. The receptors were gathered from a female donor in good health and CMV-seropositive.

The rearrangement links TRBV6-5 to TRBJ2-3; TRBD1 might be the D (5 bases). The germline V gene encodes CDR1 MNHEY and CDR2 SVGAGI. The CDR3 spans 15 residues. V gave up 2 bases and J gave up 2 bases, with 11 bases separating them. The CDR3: CASSYTWTTTDTQYF. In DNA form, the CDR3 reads TGTGCCAGCAGTTACACGTGGACAACCACAGATACGCAGTATTTT.

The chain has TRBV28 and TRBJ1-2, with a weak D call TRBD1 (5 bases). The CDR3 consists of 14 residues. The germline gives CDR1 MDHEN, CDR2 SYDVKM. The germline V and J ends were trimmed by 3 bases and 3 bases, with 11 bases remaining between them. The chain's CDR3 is CASSFPTEDYGYTF. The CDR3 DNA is TGTGCCAGCAGTTTTCCGACAGAGGACTATGGCTACACCTTC.

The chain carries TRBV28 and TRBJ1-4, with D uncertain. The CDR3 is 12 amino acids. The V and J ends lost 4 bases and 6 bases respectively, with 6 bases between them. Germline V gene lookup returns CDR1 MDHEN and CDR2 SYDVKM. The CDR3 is CASSSSDEKLFF. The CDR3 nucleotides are TGTGCCAGCAGTTCGTCTGATGAAAAACTGTTTTTT.

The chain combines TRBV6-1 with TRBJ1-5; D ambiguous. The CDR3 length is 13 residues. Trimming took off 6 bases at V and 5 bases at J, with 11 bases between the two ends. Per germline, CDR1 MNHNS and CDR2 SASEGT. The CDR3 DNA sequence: TGTGCCAGCAGAGGATTTGCGGATCAGCCCCAGCATTTT. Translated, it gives CASRGFADQPQHF.

In DNA, the CDR3 is TGTGCCAGCAGCTTCCGACTAGCGGCTGCGCAGTACTTC. Translation: CASSFRLAAAQYF. This chain joins TRBV7-2 and TRBJ2-7; TRBD2 matches at 9 bases. V trimming: 3 bases; J trimming: 9 bases; junction bases outside the gene matches: 6. Germline-derived CDR1 and CDR2 are SGHTA and FQGNSA. This CDR3 region has 13 residues.

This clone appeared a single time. CDR3 coding DNA: TGTGCCAGCAGCTTTAGACAGGATAATAATTCACCCCTCCACTTT. Residues: CASSFRQDNNSPLHF. The rearrangement joins TRBV7-3 to TRBJ1-6, with a possible D match to TRBD1 (6 bases). The CDR3 is 15 residues long. V dropped 3 bases and J dropped 5 bases, with 11 bases sitting between them. The V gene's germline CDR1 is SGHTA and CDR2 FQGTGA.

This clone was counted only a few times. Here the CDR3 DNA reads TGTGCCAGCAGTTACCCAGGAATGAACACTGAAGCTTTCTTT. It translates to CASSYPGMNTEAFF. The chain joins TRBV6-5 to TRBJ1-1; D call uncertain. CDR1 and CDR2 (germline): MNHEY, SVGAGI. The CDR3 is made up of 14 amino acids. V was pared by 2 bases and J by 0 bases, with 7 bases between.

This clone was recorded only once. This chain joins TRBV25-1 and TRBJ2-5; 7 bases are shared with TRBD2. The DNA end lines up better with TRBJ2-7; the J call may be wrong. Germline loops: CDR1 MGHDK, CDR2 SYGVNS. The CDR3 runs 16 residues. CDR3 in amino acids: CASSESGPGRDHEQYF. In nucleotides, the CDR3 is TGTGCCAGCAGTGAATCTGGGCCAGGGAGGGATCACGAGCAGTACTTC.

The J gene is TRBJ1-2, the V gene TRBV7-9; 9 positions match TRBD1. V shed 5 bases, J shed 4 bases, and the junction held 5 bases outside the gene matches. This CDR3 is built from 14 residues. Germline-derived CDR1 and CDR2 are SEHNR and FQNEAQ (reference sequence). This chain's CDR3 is CASSPQGASYGYTF. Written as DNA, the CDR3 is TGTGCCAGCAGCCCACAGGGGGCCTCCTATGGCTACACCTTC.

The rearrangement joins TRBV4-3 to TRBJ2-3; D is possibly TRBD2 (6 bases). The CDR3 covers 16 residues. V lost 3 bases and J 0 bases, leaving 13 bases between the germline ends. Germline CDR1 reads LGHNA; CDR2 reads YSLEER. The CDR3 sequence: CASSQNSGTSTDTQYF. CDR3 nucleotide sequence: TGCGCCAGCAGCCAGAACTCCGGGACTAGCACAGATACGCAGTATTTT.

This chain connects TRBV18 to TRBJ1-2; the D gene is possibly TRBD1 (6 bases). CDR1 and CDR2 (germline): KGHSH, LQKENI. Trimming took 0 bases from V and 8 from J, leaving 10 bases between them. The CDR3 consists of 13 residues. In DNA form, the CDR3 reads TGTGCCAGCTCACCACCGGGGGCTCTCGGCTACACCTTC. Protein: CASSPPGALGYTF.

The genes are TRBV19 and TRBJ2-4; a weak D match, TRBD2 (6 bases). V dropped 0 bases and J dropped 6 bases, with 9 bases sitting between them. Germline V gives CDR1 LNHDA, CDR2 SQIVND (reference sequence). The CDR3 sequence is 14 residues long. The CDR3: CASSIDTGGNIQYF. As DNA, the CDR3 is TGTGCCAGTAGTATAGATACCGGGGGAAACATTCAGTACTTC.